This entry lists 20 T cell receptor beta chains sequenced from one sample in a study of CXCR3-negative and CXCR3-positive naive CD8 T cells. Study findings and constraints: When CXCR3-positive naive cells were set against CXCR3-negative naive cells, the former had more hydrophobic TRB CDR3s.

UMI-tagged TRB cDNA libraries were built via 5' RACE. TCRdb re-called the 5' RACE reads and gives one entry per CDR3 protein, without DNA. This sample's clone table lists fewer than 65,000 distinct CDR3 sequences. These receptors' antigens are unknown. The specimen sequenced was naive CXCR3+ CD8+ T cells from blood. Subset reported: CD45RO-CCR7+CD27+CD95- naive CD8+ T cells expressing CXCR3 (TNR3+). The receptors come from a human donor in good health. Some clones in this sample may be carry-over from other donors' samples.

The V gene is TRBV29-1, the J gene TRBJ2-7; lacking DNA, the TRBD1 call made by TCRdb goes unchecked. Germline V CDR1 and CDR2: SQVTM, ANQGSEA. This CDR3 region has 12 residues. This CDR3 reads CSVLQATYEQYF.

The J gene is TRBJ2-7, the V gene TRBV3-1. CDR1 is LGHDT, CDR2 YNNKEL, per germline (reference sequence). This CDR3 is 15 amino acids long. The CDR3 is CASSQEPSRRYEQYF.

The V call is TRBV7-8, the J call TRBJ2-1; TCRdb picks TRBD2, but there is no DNA to check that call. The CDR3 loop spans 14 amino acids. Germline assignment: CDR1 SGHVS and CDR2 FQNEAQ. The CDR3 here is CASSGPAGGHEQFF.

The gene calls are TRBV7-9 and TRBJ2-4. Germline values: CDR1 SEHNR, CDR2 FQNEAQ (reference sequence). This CDR3 contains 12 residues. CDR3 loop: CASSFTDEVQYF.

The gene calls are TRBV15 and TRBJ2-7; TCRdb designates TRBD1, a call that cannot be tested without DNA. Germline CDR1 reads LNHNV; CDR2 reads YYDKDF (reference sequence). The CDR3 totals 14 residues. CDR3 protein: CATSRDRGKNEQYF.

The chain uses TRBV7-3 and TRBJ2-1; TCRdb outputs TRBD2, but without DNA this stays unchecked. Germline values: CDR1 SGHTA, CDR2 FQGTGA. The CDR3 totals 17 residues. The CDR3 here is CASSSFKLAGGYNEQFF.

The rearrangement links TRBV5-5 to TRBJ2-2. The CDR3 runs to 15 residues. Looked up from germline, CDR1 is SGHKS and CDR2 is YYEKEE (reference sequence). The CDR3 region is CASSLRYSYTGELFF.

The chain has TRBV28 and TRBJ1-1. Germline-derived CDR1 and CDR2 are MDHEN and SYDVKM. CDR3 size: 16 residues. Here the CDR3 reads CASSPTLREWSTEAFF.

CDR3 loop: CASSPPPWGRIGWLTGNEQYF. The rearrangement links TRBV18 to TRBJ2-7; TCRdb reports TRBD1, a call that lacks DNA to check it against. CDR3 size: 21 residues. Germline V CDR1 and CDR2: KGHSH, LQKENI.

This chain uses TRBV5-6 with TRBJ2-7; the D call of TRBD1 rests on TCRdb alone, since no DNA is present to check it. This CDR3 has 13 amino acids. Per the germline V gene, CDR1 is SGHDT and CDR2 is YYEEEE. The CDR3 spells CASSREQGGEQYF. Full variable domain (missing parts from reference TRBV5-6 and TRBJ2-7): DAGVTQSPTHLIKTRGQQVTLRCSPKSGHDTVSWYQQALGQGPQFIFQYYEEEERQRGNFPDRFSGHQFPNYSSELNVNALLLGDSALYLCASSREQGGEQYFGPGTRLTVT.

V and J are TRBV27 and TRBJ2-5; TCRdb picks TRBD1, but there is no DNA to check that call. This CDR3 contains 12 residues. Germline CDR1 reads MNHEY; CDR2 reads SMNVEV (reference sequence). The CDR3 is CASSPGLETQYF.

The rearrangement links TRBV6-2 or TRBV6-3 to TRBJ2-1. Germline V CDR1 and CDR2: MNHEY, SVGEGT. The CDR3 has 15 residues. The CDR3 here is CASHQRVSSYNEQFF.

The chain carries TRBV7-9 and TRBJ2-5. Per the germline V gene, CDR1 is SEHNR and CDR2 is FQNEAQ (reference sequence). The CDR3 is made up of 13 amino acids. CDR3: CASSLDPQETQYF.

This chain links TRBV2 with TRBJ2-5. This CDR3 has 15 residues. Germline-derived CDR1 and CDR2 are SNHLY and FYNNEI. The CDR3: CASSESAGLGETQYF.

V usage is TRBV24-1 and J usage is TRBJ2-1; TCRdb's D gene call, TRBD2, goes unchecked for lack of DNA. The V gene's germline CDR1 is KGHDR and CDR2 SFDVKD. The CDR3 totals 16 residues. CDR3 amino acids: CATSDLAGLSYNEQFF.

The chain is built from TRBV20-1 and TRBJ2-7; without DNA, the TCRdb call of TRBD2 cannot be checked. This CDR3 contains 12 residues. CDR1 and CDR2 (germline): DFQATT, SNEGSKA (reference sequence). CDR3 in amino acids: CSAKEGFYEQYF.

The rearrangement links TRBV29-1 to TRBJ2-2; absent DNA, TCRdb's TRBD2 call cannot be checked. The CDR3 length is 14 residues. Germline lookup yields CDR1 SQVTM and CDR2 ANQGSEA. The CDR3 loop is CSVTAGSAPGELFF.

The chain links TRBV12-3 or TRBV12-4 to TRBJ2-7; TCRdb's D call of TRBD2 is untestable without DNA. CDR3 length: 14 amino acids. This CDR3 is CASTSTTDSYEQYF.

J is TRBJ1-3 and V is TRBV3-1; lacking DNA, the TRBD1 call made by TCRdb goes unchecked. The CDR3 sequence is 14 residues long. Germline V gene sequence: CDR1 LGHDT, CDR2 YNNKEL (reference sequence). This chain's CDR3 is CASSPPDSRDTIYF.

This chain uses TRBV3-1 with TRBJ1-5; TCRdb calls TRBD1, which cannot be checked without DNA. This CDR3 is 15 amino acids long. Germline loops: CDR1 LGHDT, CDR2 YNNKEL (reference sequence). The CDR3 spells CASSQDTGFNQPQHF.